Only a few counts were recorded for the clone carrying this TCR beta chain. This entry is derived from a study of T cells in Graves' hyperthyroidism and ophthalmopathy. TCR beta CDR3 regions were amplified from RNA. First-round RT-PCR of the TCR CDR3 relied on the HTBI primer set. TCRdb ran MiXCR on the multiplex PCR reads and lists one entry per CDR3 protein. The table lists about 480,000 distinct CDR3 sequences, about 20% of them singletons. This TCR was recovered from a woman in her seventies with Graves' ophthalmopathy. Specimen: blood.

This chain's CDR3 is CASSFTGTGYGYTF. The CDR3 nucleotides are TGTGCCAGTAGTTTTACCGGGACAGGCTATGGCTACACCTTC. The chain employs TRBV19 and TRBJ1-2; 8 nucleotides align to TRBD1. The CDR3 runs 14 residues. The J segment lost 4 bases and the V segment lost 5 bases, leaving 6 bases of the junction unmatched. Looked up from germline, CDR1 is LNHDA and CDR2 is SQIVND (reference sequence).